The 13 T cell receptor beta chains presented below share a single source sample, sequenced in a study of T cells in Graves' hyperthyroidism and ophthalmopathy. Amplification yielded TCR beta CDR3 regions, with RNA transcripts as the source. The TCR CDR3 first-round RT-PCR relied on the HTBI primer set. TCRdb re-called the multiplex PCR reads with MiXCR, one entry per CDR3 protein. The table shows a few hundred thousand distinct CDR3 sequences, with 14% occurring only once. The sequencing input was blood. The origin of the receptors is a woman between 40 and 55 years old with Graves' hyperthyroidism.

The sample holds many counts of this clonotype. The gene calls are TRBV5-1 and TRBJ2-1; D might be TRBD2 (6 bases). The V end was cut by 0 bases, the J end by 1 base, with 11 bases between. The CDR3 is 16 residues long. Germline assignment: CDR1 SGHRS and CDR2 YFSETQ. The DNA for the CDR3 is TGCGCCAGCAGCTTGGAAGGGGCGGGGTCCTACAATGAGCAGTTCTTC. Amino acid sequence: CASSLEGAGSYNEQFF.

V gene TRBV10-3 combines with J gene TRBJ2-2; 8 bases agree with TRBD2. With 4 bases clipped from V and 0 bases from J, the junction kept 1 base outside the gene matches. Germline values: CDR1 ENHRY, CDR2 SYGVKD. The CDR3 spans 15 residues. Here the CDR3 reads CAISVTSANTGELFF. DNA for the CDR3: TGTGCCATCAGTGTGACTAGCGCGAACACCGGGGAGCTGTTTTTT.

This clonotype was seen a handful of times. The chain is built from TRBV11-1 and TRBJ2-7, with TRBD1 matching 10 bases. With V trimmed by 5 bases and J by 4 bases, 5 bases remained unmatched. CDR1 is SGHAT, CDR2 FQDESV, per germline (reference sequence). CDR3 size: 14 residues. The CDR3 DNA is TGTGCCAGCAGCGTGACGGGACAGGGGTACGAGCAGTACTTC. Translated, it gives CASSVTGQGYEQYF.

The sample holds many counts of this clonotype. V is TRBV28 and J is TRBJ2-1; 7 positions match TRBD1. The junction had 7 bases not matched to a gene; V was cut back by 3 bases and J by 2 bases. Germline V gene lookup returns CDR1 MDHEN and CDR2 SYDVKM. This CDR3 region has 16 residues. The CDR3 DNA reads TGTGCCAGCAGTTTGGCTACAGGGGTAACCTACAATGAGCAGTTCTTC. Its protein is CASSLATGVTYNEQFF.

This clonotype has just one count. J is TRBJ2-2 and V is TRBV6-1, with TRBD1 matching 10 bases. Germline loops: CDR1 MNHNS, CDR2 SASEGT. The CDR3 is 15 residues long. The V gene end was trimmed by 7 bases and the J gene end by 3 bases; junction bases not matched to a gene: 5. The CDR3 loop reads CASNWDRGDTGELFF. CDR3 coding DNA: TGTGCCAGCAACTGGGACAGGGGAGACACCGGGGAGCTGTTTTTT.

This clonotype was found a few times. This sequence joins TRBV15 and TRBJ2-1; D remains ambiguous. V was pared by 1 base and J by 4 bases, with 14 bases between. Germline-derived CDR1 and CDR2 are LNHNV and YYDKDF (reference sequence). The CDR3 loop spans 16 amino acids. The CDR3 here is CATSRGGSGEYNEQFF. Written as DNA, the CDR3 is TGTGCCACCAGCAGAGGGGGAAGTGGGGAATACAATGAGCAGTTCTTC. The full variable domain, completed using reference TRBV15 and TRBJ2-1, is DAMVIQNPRYQVTQFGKPVTLSCSQTLNHNVMYWYQQKSSQAPKLLFHYYDKDFNNEADTPDNFQSRRPNTSFCFLDIRSPGLGDTAMYLCATSRGGSGEYNEQFFGPGTRLTVL.

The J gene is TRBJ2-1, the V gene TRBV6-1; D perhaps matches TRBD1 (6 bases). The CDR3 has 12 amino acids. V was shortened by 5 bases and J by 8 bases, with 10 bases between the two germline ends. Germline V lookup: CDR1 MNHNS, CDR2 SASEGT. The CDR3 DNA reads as TGTGCCAGCAGTTCAGGGGCCTATGAGCAGTTCTTC. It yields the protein CASSSGAYEQFF.

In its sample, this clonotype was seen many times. CDR3 sequence reads: CASSELAQGIAFF. The CDR3 DNA is TGTGCCAGCAGTGAATTGGCGCAGGGGATAGCTTTCTTT. The chain combines TRBV6-1 with TRBJ1-1; possibly TRBD1 for D (6 bases). Per germline, CDR1 MNHNS and CDR2 SASEGT. V was shortened by 2 bases and J by 10 bases, with 14 bases between the two germline ends. CDR3 length equals 13 residues.

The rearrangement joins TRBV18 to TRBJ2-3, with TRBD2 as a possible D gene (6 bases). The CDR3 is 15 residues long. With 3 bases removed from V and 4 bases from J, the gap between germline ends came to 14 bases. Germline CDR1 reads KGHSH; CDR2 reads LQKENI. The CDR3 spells CASSPTSLGSDTQYF. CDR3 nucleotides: TGTGCCAGCTCACCGACTAGTCTTGGGTCAGATACGCAGTATTTT. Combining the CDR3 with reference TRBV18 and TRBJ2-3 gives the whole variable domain NAGVMQNPRHLVRRRGQEARLRCSPMKGHSHVYWYRQLPEEGLKFMVYLQKENIIDESGMPKERFSAEFPKEGPSILRIQQVVRGDSAAYFCASSPTSLGSDTQYFGPGTRLTVL.

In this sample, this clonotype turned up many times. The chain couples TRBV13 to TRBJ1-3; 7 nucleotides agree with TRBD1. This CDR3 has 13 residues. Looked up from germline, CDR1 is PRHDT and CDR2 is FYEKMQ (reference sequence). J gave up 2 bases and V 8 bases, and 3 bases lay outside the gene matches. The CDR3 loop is CASGTGAGNTIYF. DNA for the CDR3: TGTGCCAGCGGCACAGGGGCTGGAAACACCATATATTTT. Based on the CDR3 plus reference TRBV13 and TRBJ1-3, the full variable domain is AAGVIQSPRHLIKEKRETATLKCYPIPRHDTVYWYQQGPGQDPQFLISFYEKMQSDKGSIPDRFSAQQFSDYHSELNMSSLELGDSALYFCASGTGAGNTIYFGEGSWLTVV.

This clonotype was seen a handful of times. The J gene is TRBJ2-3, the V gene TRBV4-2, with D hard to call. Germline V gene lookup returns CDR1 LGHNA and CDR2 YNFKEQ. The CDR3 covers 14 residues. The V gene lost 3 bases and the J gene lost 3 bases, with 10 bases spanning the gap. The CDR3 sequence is CASSQDESTDTQYF. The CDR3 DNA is TGTGCCAGCAGCCAGGACGAGTCGACAGATACGCAGTATTTT.

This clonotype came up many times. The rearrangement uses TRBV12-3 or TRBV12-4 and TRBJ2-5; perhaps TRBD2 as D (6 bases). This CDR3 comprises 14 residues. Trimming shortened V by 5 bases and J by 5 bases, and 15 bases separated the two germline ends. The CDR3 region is CASSPVRETETQYF. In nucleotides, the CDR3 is TGTGCCAGCAGTCCCGTCCGGGAGACTGAGACCCAGTACTTC.

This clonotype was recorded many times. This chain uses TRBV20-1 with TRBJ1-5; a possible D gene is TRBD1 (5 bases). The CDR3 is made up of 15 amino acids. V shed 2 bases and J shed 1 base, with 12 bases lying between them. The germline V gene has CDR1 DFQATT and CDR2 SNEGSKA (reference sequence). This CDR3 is CSARLQGLSNQPQHF. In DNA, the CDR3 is TGCAGTGCTAGATTGCAGGGTTTGAGCAATCAGCCCCAGCATTTT.